By sample fraction, the clone carrying this T cell receptor beta chain is medium-sized. Its cognate antigen is unknown. The source of the sample is a study of T and B cells in COVID-19 patients. Looking at the study overall: Of some 21 active-infection patients, 15 to 18 carried comorbidities linked to unfavorable COVID-19 outcome. General study findings and limits: In COVID-19 patients, T cell receptor beta variable and joining gene use was reportedly strongly skewed.

Multiplex PCR with BIOMED2 TRB-A/B primer pools amplified TRB rearrangements. TCRdb reprocessed the multiplex PCR reads via MiXCR and lists one record per CDR3 protein. Counted here are some 13,000 distinct CDR3 sequences, about 25% occurring once; the ten biggest clones make up 4% to 5%. Each TRB amplification used roughly 250-550 ng of genomic DNA from blood. Sequencing input: blood. This TCR was sampled from a human donor who had recovered from COVID-19.

CDR3 sequence reads: CASSPPRRRQALGEDTQYF. The CDR3 bases are TGTGCCAGCTCACCACCTAGAAGGAGACAGGCCCTGGGCGAAGATACGCAGTATTTT. The chain recombines TRBV18 with TRBJ2-3, with a tentative D call TRBD1 (6 bases). CDR1 KGHSH and CDR2 LQKENI come from the germline V gene. CDR3 length: 19 amino acids. The V and J ends lost 0 bases and 5 bases respectively, with 24 bases between them.